This T cell receptor beta chain was captured by sequencing in a study of molecular identifiers for immune sequencing clone quantification. Findings of the study overall: The study reportedly detected spiked Jurkat TCR RNA from one cell among over 950,000 naive cells. More than 97% of effector molecules, versus under 1% of naive-cell molecules, belonged to clones above 20 RNA copies.

With regard to this clonotype: The target antigen is unknown.

This CDR3 contains 10 residues. Germline values: CDR1 SNHLY, CDR2 FYNNEI. With 11 bases removed from V and 9 bases from J, the gap between germline ends came to 11 bases. As previously described, bulk TCR libraries were made using listed TCR primers. MiXCR, applied by TCRdb to the PCR reads, yields one record per CDR3 protein. The repertoire holds 60,000 to 70,000 distinct CDR3 sequences, with about 17% as singletons. Naive CD8 T cell sorting was performed on the CD8+CD4-CCR7+CD45RA+ phenotype. Material: naive CD8+ T cells from blood, with Jurkat cell RNA spiked in. Subset specified: FACS-sorted CD8+CD4-CCR7+CD45RA+ naive T cells. The clonotype comes from a human donor in good health. Some libraries in this study had Jurkat cell RNA spiked in. The V gene is TRBV2, the J gene TRBJ2-1; unclear D gene. This CDR3 is CAGAIVEQFF. CDR3 in DNA: TGTGCCGGAGCAATAGTTGAGCAGTTCTTC.